Presented here are 17 T cell receptor beta chains from one specimen sequenced in a study of blood T cells in healthy people across ages. Through a sample-barcoded 5' primer and a J-beta primer mix, a second PCR was run for roughly 6 to 11 cycles. MiXCR was run by TCRdb on the 5' RACE reads, yielding one entry per CDR3 protein. Of hundreds of thousands of distinct CDR3 sequences in the sample, more than 40% were seen once. Material: blood. These receptors came from a man aged 55 to 69 in good health.

The sample holds many counts of this clonotype. The chain carries TRBV6-2 or TRBV6-3 and TRBJ2-1; 7 bases agree with TRBD1. Losses at the gene ends were 8 bases for V and 4 bases for J; bases not matched to a gene: 5. Germline V gives CDR1 MNHEY, CDR2 SVGEGT. This CDR3 has 13 residues. CDR3 DNA sequence: TGTGCCAGCTGCACACAGGGGTACAATGAGCAGTTCTTC. Its protein product is CASCTQGYNEQFF.

In regard to this clonotype: Germline and junction disagree at one end, which may indicate a read error. V and J are TRBV6-6 and TRBJ2-1; 11 bases are a match to TRBD2. Germline-derived CDR1 and CDR2 are MNHNY and SVGAGI (reference sequence). The length of the CDR3 is 16 residues. Here the CDR3 reads CASRGLAARSYNGQFF. CDR3 DNA: TGTGCCAGCAGGGGACTAGCGGCTCGCTCCTACAATGGGCAGTTCTTC.

This chain uses TRBV2 with TRBJ2-1; TRBD1 matches at 11 bases. The J call is uncertain, as TRBJ2-7 better fits the DNA end. CDR1 is SNHLY, CDR2 FYNNEI, per germline. CDR3 length: 13 residues. CDR3 sequence (DNA): TGTGCCACCCAAGGGACAGGGGGGTACGAGCAGTACTTC. Its translation is CATQGTGGYEQYF.

As to this clonotype: An end of the junction differs from the germline gene, which may be a read error. The chain uses TRBV2 and TRBJ2-1; 10 nucleotides align to TRBD2. Per germline, CDR1 SNHLY and CDR2 FYNNEI. This CDR3 is built from 14 residues. The CDR3 protein is CASKGTSDYNGQFF. The CDR3 nucleotides read TGTGCCAGCAAGGGGACTAGCGATTACAATGGGCAGTTCTTC.

CDR3 in amino acids: CSVESGGTSYNSPLHF. CDR3 DNA sequence: TGCAGCGTTGAGTCAGGGGGCACCTCCTATAATTCACCCCTCCACTTT. The chain has TRBV29-1 and TRBJ1-6, with TRBD1 identical over 8 bases. The CDR3 runs 16 residues. The germline gives CDR1 SQVTM, CDR2 ANQGSEA. The trim removed 3 bases at V and 0 bases at J, leaving 4 bases unmatched.

This clonotype was counted a few times. This chain uses TRBV10-3 with TRBJ2-3; the D call may be TRBD1 or TRBD2 (5 bases each). CDR3 length equals 16 residues. Germline CDR1 ENHRY, CDR2 SYGVKD. Trimming pared 0 bases from V and 6 bases from J, leaving 16 bases between. CDR3 residues: CAISESGTVPGDTQYF. As DNA, the CDR3 is TGTGCCATCAGTGAGTCTGGGACGGTCCCTGGGGATACGCAGTATTTT.

V gene TRBV6-6 combines with J gene TRBJ2-2, with D unclear. There are 13 residues in the CDR3. CDR1 and CDR2 from the germline V gene are MNHNY and SVGAGI (reference sequence). Trimming left V 6 bases short and J 6 bases short, with 11 bases between. CDR3 residues: CASSKIGAGELFF. The CDR3 bases are TGTGCCAGCAGCAAGATTGGTGCCGGGGAGCTGTTTTTT.

This chain links TRBV20-1 with TRBJ2-3, with no clear D. Trimming pared 6 bases from V and 0 bases from J, leaving 19 bases between. In germline, CDR1 is DFQATT, CDR2 SNEGSKA (reference sequence). The CDR3 length is 16 residues. CDR3 in DNA: TGCAGTGCGACCGAGAGCGCGGCCTTTAGCACAGATACGCAGTATTTT. This codes for CSATESAAFSTDTQYF.

This clonotype was observed a handful of times. This could be a read error, since a much larger clone is one nucleotide away. The J gene is TRBJ2-7, the V gene TRBV20-1; 8 nucleotides line up with TRBD1. V lost 6 bases and J lost 7; bases outside the gene matches: 8. This CDR3 region has 12 residues. Germline CDR1 reads DFQATT; CDR2 reads SNEGSKA (reference sequence). The chain's CDR3 is CSAKGQDREQYF. The CDR3 DNA follows: TGCAGTGCCAAGGGACAGGACCGTGAGCAGTACTTC.

Concerning this clonotype itself: A much larger clone lies one base from this, so it may be a read error. The chain is built from TRBV7-9 and TRBJ2-7, with D unclear. Germline V CDR1 and CDR2: SEHNR, FQNEAQ (reference sequence). Trimming shortened V by 7 bases and J by 3 bases, and 16 bases separated the two germline ends. The CDR3 extends over 14 amino acids. CDR3 in DNA: TGTGCCAGCACCCCCTCCACTTGCCTCTACGAGCAGTACTTC. Translation gives CASTPSTCLYEQYF.

This clonotype appeared many times. Given a much more abundant clone one base away, this may be a read error. The V gene is TRBV16, the J gene TRBJ2-1; 7 nucleotides match TRBD2. The J call is uncertain, as TRBJ2-7 better fits the DNA end. This CDR3 spans 15 amino acids. The germline gives CDR1 KGHSY, CDR2 FQNENV. The CDR3: CASSQGGGPYNEQYF. The CDR3 DNA follows: TGTGCCAGCAGCCAGGGCGGGGGACCCTACAATGAGCAGTACTTC.

The chain employs TRBV20-1 and TRBJ2-4; 11 bases align to TRBD2. The CDR3 is made up of 14 amino acids. Germline V gives CDR1 DFQATT, CDR2 SNEGSKA (reference sequence). The ends lost 3 bases at V and 13 bases at J; junction bases unmatched: 11. In DNA form, the CDR3 reads TGCAGTGCTAGCCCCACTAGCGGGGGAAAGGAGCAGTACTTC. Protein product: CSASPTSGGKEQYF.

This chain joins TRBV7-2 and TRBJ2-5; unclear D gene. TRBJ2-7 matches the DNA end more closely, so the J call is doubtful. The CDR3 runs 14 residues. The germline V gene encodes CDR1 SGHTA and CDR2 FQGNSA. The CDR3 loop is CASSLTGPDYEQYF. The CDR3 DNA is TGTGCCAGCAGCTTAACCGGTCCAGACTACGAGCAGTACTTC.

This clonotype occurred many times. Here the CDR3 DNA reads TGTGCCAGCAGTTATGACAGGACAAATGGTCATATACGCGAGCAGTACTTC. Its protein is CASSYDRTNGHIREQYF. V gene TRBV6-2 or TRBV6-3 combines with J gene TRBJ2-7, with D perhaps TRBD1 (6 bases). Trimming removed 3 bases at V and 6 bases at J, with 24 bases between. Germline V lookup: CDR1 MNHEY, CDR2 SVGEGT. This CDR3 comprises 17 residues.

The chain recombines TRBV12-3 or TRBV12-4 with TRBJ2-7; no reliable D call. V was clipped by 7 bases and J by 3 bases, with 13 bases between them. This CDR3 is built from 13 residues. CDR3 in amino acids: CASTSGGSYEQYF. The CDR3 DNA reads as TGTGCCAGCACCTCAGGCGGCAGCTACGAGCAGTACTTC.

This clonotype showed up just a few times. V usage is TRBV25-1 and J usage is TRBJ2-3; the D gene is possibly TRBD1 (5 bases). V was pared by 4 bases and J by 1 base, with 9 bases between. This CDR3 contains 14 residues. From germline, CDR1 is MGHDK and CDR2 SYGVNS. Written as DNA, the CDR3 is TGTGCCAGCAGTGTGCAGGGCGGCACAGATACGCAGTATTTT. It yields the protein CASSVQGGTDTQYF.

The CDR3 loop is CASFRAGGSNEQYF. As DNA, the CDR3 is TGTGCCAGCTTCCGAGCAGGGGGCTCGAATGAGCAGTACTTC. This chain links TRBV6-2 or TRBV6-3 with TRBJ2-5, with 8 bases matching TRBD1. The length of the CDR3 is 14 residues. J gave up 11 bases and V 8 bases, and 16 bases lay outside the gene matches. Germline V CDR1 and CDR2: MNHEY, SVGEGT.